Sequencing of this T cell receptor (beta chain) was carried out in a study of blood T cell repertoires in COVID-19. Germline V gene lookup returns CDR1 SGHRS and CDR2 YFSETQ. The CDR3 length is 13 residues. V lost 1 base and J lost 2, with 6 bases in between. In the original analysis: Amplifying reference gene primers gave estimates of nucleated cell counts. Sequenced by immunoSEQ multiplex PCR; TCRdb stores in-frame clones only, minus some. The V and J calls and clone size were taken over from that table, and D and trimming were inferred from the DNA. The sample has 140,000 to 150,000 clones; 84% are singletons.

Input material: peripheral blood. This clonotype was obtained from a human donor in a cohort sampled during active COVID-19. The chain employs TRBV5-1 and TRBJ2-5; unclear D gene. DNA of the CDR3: TGCGCCAGCAGCTTGCACAGACAAGAGACCCAGTACTTC. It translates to CASSLHRQETQYF. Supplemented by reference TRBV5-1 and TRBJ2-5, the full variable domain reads KAGVTQTPRYLIKTRGQQVTLSCSPISGHRSVSWYQQTPGQGLQFLFEYFSETQRNKGNFPGRFSGRQFSNSRSEMNVSTLELGDSALYLCASSLHRQETQYFGPGTRLLVL.